This T cell receptor (beta chain) was obtained from a study of blood T cell repertoires in COVID-19. Across the study: COVID-19 samples collected from the United States, Italy and Spain covered acute and convalescent phases. Sources were T cells, B-cell-depleted T cells, or PBMCs; the material itself was cDNA or gDNA.

In the authors' methods: Reference gene primer amplification yielded estimated nucleated cell counts. Here immunoSEQ multiplex PCR was the method, and the copy in TCRdb shows in-frame clones only, minus some. V and J calls plus clone size are reproduced from that table; the DNA served to infer D and trimming. Of some 96,000 clones in the sample, about 89% were seen once. V lost 2 bases and J lost 12; bases outside the gene matches: 4. Germline CDR1 is MGHDK and CDR2 is SYGVNS. This CDR3 is 11 amino acids long. This chain uses TRBV25-1 with TRBJ2-7; 7 bases map to TRBD1. Sequencing used peripheral blood. This TCR derives from a man between 50 and 59 years old with active COVID-19. CDR3 nucleotides: TGTGCCAGCAGTGAAGGTGGACAGGTGTACGTC. It translates to CASSEGGQVYV.